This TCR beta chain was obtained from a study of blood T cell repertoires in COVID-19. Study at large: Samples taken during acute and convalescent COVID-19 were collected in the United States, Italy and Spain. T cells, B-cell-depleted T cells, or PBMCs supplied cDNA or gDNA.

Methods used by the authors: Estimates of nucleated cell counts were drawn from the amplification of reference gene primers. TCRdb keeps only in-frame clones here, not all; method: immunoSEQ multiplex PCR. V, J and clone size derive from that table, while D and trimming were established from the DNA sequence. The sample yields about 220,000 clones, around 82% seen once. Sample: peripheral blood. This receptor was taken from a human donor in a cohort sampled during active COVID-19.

The CDR3 coding sequence is TGTGCCAGCAGCTTAGTTCAGGGCCCCTTCTCCTATGGCTACACCTTC. Its protein is CASSLVQGPFSYGYTF. The rearrangement links TRBV7-2 to TRBJ1-2; a possible D gene is TRBD1 (5 bases). The V and J ends lost 1 base and 4 bases respectively, with 16 bases between them. The germline V gene encodes CDR1 SGHTA and CDR2 FQGNSA. This CDR3 spans 16 amino acids.